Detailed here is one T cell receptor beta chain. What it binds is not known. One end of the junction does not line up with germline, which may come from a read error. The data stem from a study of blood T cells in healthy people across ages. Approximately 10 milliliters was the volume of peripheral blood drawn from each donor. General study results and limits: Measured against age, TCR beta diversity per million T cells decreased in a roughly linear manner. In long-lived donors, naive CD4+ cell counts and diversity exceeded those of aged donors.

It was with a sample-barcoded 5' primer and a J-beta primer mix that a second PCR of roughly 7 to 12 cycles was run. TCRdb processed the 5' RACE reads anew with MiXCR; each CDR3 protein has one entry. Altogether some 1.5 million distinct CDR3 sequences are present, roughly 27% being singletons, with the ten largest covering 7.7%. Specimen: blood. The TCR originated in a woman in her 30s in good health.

For the CDR3, the DNA is TGTGCCGGCAGCCAAGTTGGGGACTATGGCTACACCTTC. Translation gives CAGSQVGDYGYTF. This sequence joins TRBV3-1 and TRBJ1-2; D gene uncertain. Germline-derived CDR1 and CDR2 are LGHDT and YNNKEL (reference sequence). This CDR3 comprises 13 residues.